A single sample is the source of the 13 T cell receptor beta chains below, sequenced in a study of cytomegalovirus exposure and HLA in healthy donors. 60 Vbeta and 13 Jbeta primers were used in PCR. The table came from immunoSEQ multiplex PCR; TCRdb's copy has only in-frame clones and leaves some out. The sample consists of 250,000 to 350,000 clones, roughly 90% of them appearing once. Sequenced sample: PBMCs. Every receptor here comes from a middle-aged man in good health and CMV-seropositive.

This chain connects TRBV6-1 to TRBJ1-2; D is ambiguous. Per germline, CDR1 MNHNS and CDR2 SASEGT. The CDR3 is 16 residues long. V was trimmed by 0 bases and J by 1 base, leaving 12 bases between them. The chain's CDR3 is CASSEARPSGNYGYTF. CDR3 nucleotides: TGTGCCAGCAGTGAAGCGCGACCCAGCGGTAACTATGGCTACACCTTC.

The rearrangement links TRBV11-3 to TRBJ2-1; 12 nucleotides line up with TRBD2. The germline CDR1 and CDR2 sequences are SGHNT and YENEEA. After removal of 6 bases from V and 8 bases from J, the junction contained 11 bases not matched to a gene. The CDR3 has 16 residues. The CDR3 here is CASSYGLAGSQDEQFF. In nucleotides, the CDR3 is TGTGCCAGCAGTTATGGACTAGCGGGGTCCCAAGATGAGCAGTTCTTC.

J is TRBJ1-2 and V is TRBV5-1; TRBD1 might be the D (5 bases). The CDR3 is 14 residues long. Germline loops: CDR1 SGHRS, CDR2 YFSETQ. The V end lost 3 bases, the J end lost 5 bases, and 14 bases lay between the germline ends. The CDR3 reads CASSSSTVSYGYTF. In DNA, the CDR3 is TGCGCCAGCAGCTCATCGACAGTCTCGTATGGCTACACCTTC.

This clone was observed at least ten times. CDR3 nucleotides: TGTGCCAGCAGCTTGGGGCTAGTCTCCTACGAGCAGTACTTC. It codes for CASSLGLVSYEQYF. This rearrangement joins TRBV5-5 to TRBJ2-7; no firm D call. V gave up 0 bases and J gave up 0 bases, with 7 bases separating them. The germline gives CDR1 SGHKS, CDR2 YYEKEE (reference sequence). CDR3 length: 14 residues. The full variable domain, its missing parts supplied by reference TRBV5-5 and TRBJ2-7, is DAGVTQSPTHLIKTRGQQVTLRCSPISGHKSVSWYQQVLGQGPQFIFQYYEKEERGRGNFPDRFSARQFPNYSSELNVNALLLGDSALYLCASSLGLVSYEQYFGPGTRLTVT.

This chain uses TRBV7-2 with TRBJ2-7; 8 positions agree with TRBD2. The junction had 9 bases not matched to a gene; V was cut back by 5 bases and J by 3 bases. This CDR3 is 15 amino acids long. The germline V gene encodes CDR1 SGHTA and CDR2 FQGNSA. CDR3 in DNA: TGTGCCAGCAGCCCCCGAGGCGGGAGGTTCTACGAGCAGTACTTC. Protein product: CASSPRGGRFYEQYF.

V is TRBV21-1 and J is TRBJ1-2. TRBV21-1 is noted as a pseudogene. CDR3 length: 15 residues. The DNA for the CDR3 is TGTGCCAGCAGCTACCCGCTAGGAGGAAGCTATGGCTACACCTTC. Protein sequence: CASSYPLGGSYGYTF.

The J gene is TRBJ1-2, the V gene TRBV27, with TRBD1 matching over 7 bases. The germline V gene encodes CDR1 MNHEY and CDR2 SMNVEV (reference sequence). V gave up 5 bases and J gave up 4 bases; unmatched junction bases: 10. This CDR3 region has 15 residues. CDR3 protein: CASSPVGQESYGYTF. In DNA form, the CDR3 reads TGTGCCAGCAGTCCCGTCGGACAGGAAAGCTATGGCTACACCTTC.

This chain joins TRBV29-1 and TRBJ1-2; D is unclear. CDR3 length: 15 amino acids. V was pared by 0 bases and J by 1 base, with 12 bases between. Germline-derived CDR1 and CDR2 are SQVTM and ANQGSEA. CDR3 residues: CSVEDERELNYGYTF. The CDR3 DNA sequence: TGCAGCGTTGAAGATGAGCGGGAGCTTAACTATGGCTACACCTTC.

The V gene is TRBV5-4, the J gene TRBJ2-2, with 9 bases that match TRBD2. Per germline, CDR1 SGHNT and CDR2 YYREEE (reference sequence). The V and J ends lost 2 bases and 5 bases, in that order; junction bases with no gene match: 10. The CDR3 is 17 amino acids. Here the CDR3 reads CASSLAKGLARTGELFF. For the CDR3, the DNA is TGTGCCAGCAGCTTAGCGAAGGGACTAGCACGGACCGGGGAGCTGTTTTTT.

This sequence joins TRBV4-2 and TRBJ2-3; D is perhaps TRBD1 (5 bases). Germline V lookup: CDR1 LGHNA, CDR2 YNFKEQ. The CDR3 spans 13 residues. V shed 2 bases and J shed 6 bases, with 9 bases lying between them. CDR3 coding DNA: TGTGCCAGCAGCCAACAGAACAGGGATACGCAGTATTTT. It codes for CASSQQNRDTQYF.

The chain joins TRBV7-9 to TRBJ2-1, with D maybe TRBD2 (6 bases). The CDR3 runs to 16 residues. Germline V lookup: CDR1 SEHNR, CDR2 FQNEAQ (reference sequence). Deletions cut 5 bases from V and 2 bases from J, with 16 bases between. The chain's CDR3 is CASSGTPGRTYNEQFF. The CDR3 DNA reads TGTGCCAGCAGCGGGACTCCGGGACGGACCTACAATGAGCAGTTCTTC.

The chain uses TRBV7-2 and TRBJ2-7; no clear D gene. The length of the CDR3 is 17 residues. Germline V gives CDR1 SGHTA, CDR2 FQGNSA. The ends were cut back, 2 bases at V and 2 bases at J, with 19 bases in the middle. The CDR3 here is CASSLSIYSENPYEQYF. CDR3 coding DNA: TGTGCCAGCAGCTTATCTATTTACTCGGAGAATCCCTACGAGCAGTACTTC.

This chain uses TRBV2 with TRBJ2-3, with 8 bases identical to TRBD2. CDR3 length: 15 residues. Germline V CDR1 and CDR2: SNHLY, FYNNEI. V gave up 6 bases and J gave up 3 bases; unmatched junction bases: 8. The CDR3 sequence is CASSYSGISTDTQYF. CDR3 sequence (DNA): TGTGCCAGCAGCTATAGCGGGATTAGTACAGATACGCAGTATTTT.